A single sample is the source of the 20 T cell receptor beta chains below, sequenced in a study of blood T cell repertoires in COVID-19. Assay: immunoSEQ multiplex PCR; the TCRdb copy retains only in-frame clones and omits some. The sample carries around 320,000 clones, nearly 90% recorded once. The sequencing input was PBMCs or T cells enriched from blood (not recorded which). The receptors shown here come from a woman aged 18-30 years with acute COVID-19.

The CDR3 here is CASPSLAGERETQYF. The CDR3 DNA reads TGTGCCAGCCCTTCACTAGCGGGAGAGAGAGAGACCCAGTACTTC. This chain links TRBV2 with TRBJ2-5; 11 positions agree with TRBD2. V lost 8 bases to trimming and J lost 4 bases; unmatched junction nucleotides: 9. Germline V gene lookup returns CDR1 SNHLY and CDR2 FYNNEI. The CDR3 totals 15 residues.

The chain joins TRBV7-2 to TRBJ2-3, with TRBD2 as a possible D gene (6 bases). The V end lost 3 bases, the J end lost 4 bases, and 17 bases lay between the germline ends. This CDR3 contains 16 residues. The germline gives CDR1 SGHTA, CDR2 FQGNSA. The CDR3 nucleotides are TGTGCCAGCAGCTTTACCCCCCGCGGGAACGCAGATACGCAGTATTTT. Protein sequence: CASSFTPRGNADTQYF.

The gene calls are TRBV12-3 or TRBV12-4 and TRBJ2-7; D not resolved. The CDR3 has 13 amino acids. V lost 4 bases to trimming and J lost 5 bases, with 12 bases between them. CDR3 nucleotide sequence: TGTGCCAGCAGTTATGGTTCCCGGGACGAGCAGTACTTC. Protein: CASSYGSRDEQYF.

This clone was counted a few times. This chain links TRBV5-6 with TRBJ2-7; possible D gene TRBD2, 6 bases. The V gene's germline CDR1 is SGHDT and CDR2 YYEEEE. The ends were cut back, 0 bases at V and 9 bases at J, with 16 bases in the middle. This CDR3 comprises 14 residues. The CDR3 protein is CASSLASSARGQYF. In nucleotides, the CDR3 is TGTGCCAGCAGCTTGGCATCTAGCGCCCGCGGGCAGTACTTC.

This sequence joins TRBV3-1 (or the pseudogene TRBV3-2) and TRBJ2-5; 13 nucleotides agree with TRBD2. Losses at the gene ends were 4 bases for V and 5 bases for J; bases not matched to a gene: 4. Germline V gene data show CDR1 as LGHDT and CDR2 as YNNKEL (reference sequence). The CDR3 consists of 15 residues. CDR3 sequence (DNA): TGTGCCAGCAGCCGAGGACTAGCGGGAGTGGAGACCCAGTACTTC. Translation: CASSRGLAGVETQYF.

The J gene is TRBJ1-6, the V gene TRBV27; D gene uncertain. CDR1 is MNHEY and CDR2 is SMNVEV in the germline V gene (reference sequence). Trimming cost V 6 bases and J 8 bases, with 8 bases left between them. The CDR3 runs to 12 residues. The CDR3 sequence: CASSRRDSPLHF. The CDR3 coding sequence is TGTGCCAGCAGCCGCCGGGATTCACCCCTCCACTTT.

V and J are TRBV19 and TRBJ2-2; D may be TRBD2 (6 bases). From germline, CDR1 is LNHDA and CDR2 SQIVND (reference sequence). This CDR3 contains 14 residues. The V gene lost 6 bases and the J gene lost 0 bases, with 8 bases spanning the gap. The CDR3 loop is CASRGTANTGELFF. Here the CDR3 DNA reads TGTGCCAGTAGGGGGACTGCGAACACCGGGGAGCTGTTTTTT.

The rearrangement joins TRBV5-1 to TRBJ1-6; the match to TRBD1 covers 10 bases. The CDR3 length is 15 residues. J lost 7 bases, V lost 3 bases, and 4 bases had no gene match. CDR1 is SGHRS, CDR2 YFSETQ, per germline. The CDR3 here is CASSSGQGFNSPLHF. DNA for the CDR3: TGCGCCAGCAGCTCGGGACAGGGGTTCAATTCACCCCTCCACTTT.

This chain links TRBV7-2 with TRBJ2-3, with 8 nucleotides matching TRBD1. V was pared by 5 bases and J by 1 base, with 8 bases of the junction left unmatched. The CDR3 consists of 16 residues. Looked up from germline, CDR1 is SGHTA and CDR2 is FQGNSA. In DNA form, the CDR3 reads TGTGCCAGCAGCGGAAGGGGGACAGGAGGCACAGATACGCAGTATTTT. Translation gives CASSGRGTGGTDTQYF.

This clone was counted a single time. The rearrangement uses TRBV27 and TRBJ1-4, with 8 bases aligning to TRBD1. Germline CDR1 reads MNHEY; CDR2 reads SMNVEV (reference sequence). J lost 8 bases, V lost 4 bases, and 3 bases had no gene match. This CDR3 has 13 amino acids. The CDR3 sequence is CASSSGTGEKLFF. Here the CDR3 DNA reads TGTGCCAGCAGTTCAGGGACAGGAGAAAAACTGTTTTTT.

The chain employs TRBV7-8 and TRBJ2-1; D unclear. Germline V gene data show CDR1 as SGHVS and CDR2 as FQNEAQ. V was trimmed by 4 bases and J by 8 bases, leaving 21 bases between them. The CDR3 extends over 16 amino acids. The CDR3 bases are TGTGCCAGCAGCTCACTCCCAGTCCCATTAGCCGATGAGCAGTTCTTC. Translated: CASSSLPVPLADEQFF.

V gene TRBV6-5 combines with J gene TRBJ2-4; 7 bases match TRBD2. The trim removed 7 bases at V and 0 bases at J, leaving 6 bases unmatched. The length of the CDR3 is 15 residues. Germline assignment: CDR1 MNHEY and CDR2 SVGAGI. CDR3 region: CASKQRDLAKNIQYF. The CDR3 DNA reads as TGTGCCAGCAAGCAGCGGGATCTAGCCAAAAACATTCAGTACTTC.

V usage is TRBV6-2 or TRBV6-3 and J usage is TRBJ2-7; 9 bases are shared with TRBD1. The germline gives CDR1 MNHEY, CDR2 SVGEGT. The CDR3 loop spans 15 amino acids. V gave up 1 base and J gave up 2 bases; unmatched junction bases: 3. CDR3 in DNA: TGTGCCAGCAGTTACTACGGGACAGGGACCTACGAGCAGTACTTC. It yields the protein CASSYYGTGTYEQYF.

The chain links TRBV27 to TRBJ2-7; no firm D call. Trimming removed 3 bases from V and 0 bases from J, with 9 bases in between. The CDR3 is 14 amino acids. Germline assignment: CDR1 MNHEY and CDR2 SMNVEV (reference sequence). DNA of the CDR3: TGTGCCAGCAGTTTGGCAGGTTACTCCTACGAGCAGTACTTC. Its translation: CASSLAGYSYEQYF.

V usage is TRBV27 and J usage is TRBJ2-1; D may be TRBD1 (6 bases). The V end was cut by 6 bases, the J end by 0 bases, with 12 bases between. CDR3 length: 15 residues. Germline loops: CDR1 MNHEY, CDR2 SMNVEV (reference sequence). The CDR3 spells CASRGQLGSYNEQFF. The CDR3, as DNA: TGTGCCAGCAGGGGACAACTCGGCTCCTACAATGAGCAGTTCTTC.

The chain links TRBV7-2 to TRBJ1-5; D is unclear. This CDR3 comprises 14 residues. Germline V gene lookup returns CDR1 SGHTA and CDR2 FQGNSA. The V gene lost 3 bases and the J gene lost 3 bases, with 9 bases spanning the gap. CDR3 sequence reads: CASSFTQYNQPQHF. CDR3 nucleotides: TGTGCCAGCAGCTTCACACAGTACAATCAGCCCCAGCATTTT.

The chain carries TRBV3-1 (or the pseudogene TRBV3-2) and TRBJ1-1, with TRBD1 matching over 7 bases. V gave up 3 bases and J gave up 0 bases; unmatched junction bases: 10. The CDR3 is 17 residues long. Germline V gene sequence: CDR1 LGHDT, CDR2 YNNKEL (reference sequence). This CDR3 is CASSHRSYQGVNTEAFF. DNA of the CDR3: TGTGCCAGCAGCCACCGCAGTTATCAGGGGGTGAACACTGAAGCTTTCTTT.

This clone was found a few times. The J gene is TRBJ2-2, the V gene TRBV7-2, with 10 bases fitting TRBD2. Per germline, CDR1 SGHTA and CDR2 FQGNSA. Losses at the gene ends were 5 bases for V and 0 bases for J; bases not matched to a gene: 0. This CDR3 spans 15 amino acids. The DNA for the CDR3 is TGTGCCAGCAGCGGGACTAGCGCGAACACCGGGGAGCTGTTTTTT. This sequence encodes CASSGTSANTGELFF. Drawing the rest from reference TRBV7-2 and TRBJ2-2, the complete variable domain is GAGVSQSPSNKVTEKGKDVELRCDPISGHTALYWYRQSLGQGLEFLIYFQGNSAPDKSGLPSDRFSAERTGGSVSTLTIQRTQQEDSAVYLCASSGTSANTGELFFGEGSRLTVL.

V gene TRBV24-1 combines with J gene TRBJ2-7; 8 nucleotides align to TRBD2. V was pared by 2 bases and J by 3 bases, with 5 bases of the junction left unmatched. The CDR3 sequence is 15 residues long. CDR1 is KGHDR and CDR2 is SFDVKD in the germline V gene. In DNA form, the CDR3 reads TGTGCCACCAGTGATTCCGGGACTAGTCGCTACGAGCAGTACTTC. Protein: CATSDSGTSRYEQYF.

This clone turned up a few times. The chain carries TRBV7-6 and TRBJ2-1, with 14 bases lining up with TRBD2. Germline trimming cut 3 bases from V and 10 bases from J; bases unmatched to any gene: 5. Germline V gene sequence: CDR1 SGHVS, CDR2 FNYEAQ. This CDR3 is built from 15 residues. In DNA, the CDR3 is TGTGCCAGCAGCTTCGGACTAGCGGGAGGTGAAGAGCAGTTCTTC. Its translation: CASSFGLAGGEEQFF.